This section outlines one TCR beta chain sequence together with its context. What it recognizes is unknown. A universal primer site was incorporated via template switching, and the cDNA contained unique molecular identifiers. Each CDR3 protein gets one entry after TCRdb re-called the 5' RACE reads with MiXCR. The table lists about 530,000 distinct CDR3 sequences, around 20% of them singletons. These data come from a study of identical twins. Study-level findings and limits: Twins showed weaker excess sharing in their beta out-of-frame sequences. With abundant cord blood beta clonotypes, insertions were fewer; memory repertoires showed no such pattern. Twin-shared out-of-frame alpha sequences were enriched for low generation probability.

This sample was also put to use in a study of yellow fever vaccine responses in identical twins.

This TCR was sampled from a woman aged 18-30 years in good health. Sequencing was done on a sample of CD4+ T cells sorted from blood.

CDR3 nucleotide sequence: TGCGCCAGCAGCCTCCCAGGGACAGGGGACCCCGGGGAGCTGTTTTTT. Protein product: CASSLPGTGDPGELFF. The chain carries TRBV5-1 and TRBJ2-2; 10 bases are shared with TRBD1. Germline CDR1 and CDR2: SGHRS and YFSETQ. With V trimmed by 4 bases and J by 6 bases, 9 bases remained unmatched. This CDR3 has 16 residues.